This is a list of T cell receptor beta chains from one sample in a study of T cell repertoires in cytomegalovirus infection. From the reads, TCRdb called clonotypes with MiXCR, one entry per CDR3 protein. In the table there are more than 500,000 distinct CDR3 sequences, approximately 17% of which are singletons. Sequenced input: CD8+ T cells from PBMCs. The receptor source for this set is a human donor in good health (CMV status not recorded). Some clones in this sample may be carry-over from other donors' samples. CDR3s include the opening cysteine and the closing phenylalanine or tryptophan. Fields, in order: J gene, clone size, V gene, D gene, CDR3 protein, CDR3 DNA. The D gene is left open where the match is weak. Clone size is given for some rows only: seen once, a few or many times, or a class if the clone is expanded.

TRBJ2-3,many,TRBV11-2,NA,CASSSYGANTQYF,TGTGCCAGCAGTTCCTATGGCGCCAATACGCAGTATTTT
TRBJ2-7,NA,TRBV12-3/TRBV12-4,TRBD2,CASSFGTSRNGAYEQYF,TGTGCCAGCAGTTTTGGGACTAGCAGAAACGGCGCCTACGAGCAGTACTTC
TRBJ1-4,few,TRBV5-4,TRBD1,CASSQGGLDEKLFF,TGTGCCAGCAGCCAAGGGGGCTTGGATGAAAAACTGTTTTTT
TRBJ2-2,few,TRBV27,NA,CASSPEVSGELFF,TGTGCCAGCAGTCCTGAGGTCTCCGGGGAGCTGTTTTTT
TRBJ1-1,many,TRBV19,NA,CASSLTVNTEAFF,TGTGCCAGCAGCCTTACAGTGAACACTGAAGCTTTCTTT
TRBJ1-2,NA,TRBV9,TRBD1,CASSASRTGNYGYTF,TGTGCCAGCAGCGCGTCCCGGACAGGGAACTATGGCTACACCTTC
TRBJ2-1,many,TRBV27,NA,CASSLGALSSYNEQFF,TGTGCCAGCAGTTTAGGGGCCCTGAGCTCCTACAATGAGCAGTTCTTC
TRBJ1-1,many,TRBV6-6,NA,CASSYKRDTTEAFF,TGTGCCAGCAGTTACAAAAGGGACACCACTGAAGCTTTCTTT
TRBJ2-1,many,TRBV6-6,NA,CASQWSHESSYNEQFF,TGTGCCAGCCAATGGAGCCACGAGAGCTCCTACAATGAGCAGTTCTTC
TRBJ1-5,NA,TRBV6-1,NA,CASSARRDNQPQHF,TGTGCCAGCAGTGCGAGGAGAGACAATCAGCCCCAGCATTTT
TRBJ2-5,many,TRBV11-2,NA,CASSLTGRDQETQYF,TGTGCCAGCAGCTTAACGGGCAGGGACCAAGAGACCCAGTACTTC
TRBJ2-2,many,TRBV10-3,NA,CAISEGGTGELFF,TGTGCCATCAGTGAAGGCGGCACCGGGGAGCTGTTTTTT
TRBJ2-5,many,TRBV24-1,TRBD1,CATSAQTGKGETQYF,TGTGCCACCAGTGCCCAGACAGGGAAGGGAGAGACCCAGTACTTC
TRBJ2-1,few,TRBV5-8,TRBD2,CASSPGTIVDNEQFF,TGTGCCAGCAGCCCTGGGACTATAGTAGACAATGAGCAGTTCTTC
TRBJ1-1,NA,TRBV7-2,NA,CASSRSRTGSMNTEAFF,TGTGCCAGCAGCCGAAGCCGGACGGGCTCCATGAACACTGAAGCTTTCTTT
TRBJ1-6,many,TRBV7-9,NA,CASSSDRSHNSPLHF,TGTGCCAGCAGCTCCGACAGGTCTCATAATTCACCCCTCCACTTT
TRBJ1-1,many,TRBV11-2,NA,CASSYPANTEAFF,TGTGCCAGCAGTTATCCAGCGAACACTGAAGCTTTCTTT
TRBJ2-7,NA,TRBV9,NA,CASSAGVHHEQYF,TGTGCCAGCAGCGCAGGGGTACATCACGAGCAGTACTTC
TRBJ2-7,many,TRBV11-2,NA,CASSLFFKGYEQYF,TGTGCCAGCAGCTTATTTTTTAAGGGCTACGAGCAGTACTTC
TRBJ2-5,NA,TRBV7-9,TRBD2,CASRTGAGEPGYETQYF,TGTGCCAGCAGAACCGGCGCGGGAGAGCCAGGATACGAGACCCAGTACTTC
TRBJ2-7,few,TRBV10-2,NA,CASSYDTYEQYF,TGCGCCAGCAGTTATGACACCTACGAGCAGTACTTC
TRBJ1-1,few,TRBV11-2,NA,CASSPDSWGTEAFF,TGTGCCAGCAGCCCTGACAGCTGGGGGACTGAAGCTTTCTTT
TRBJ1-3,NA,TRBV18,NA,CASSPGGGISGNTIYF,TGTGCCAGCTCACCCGGTGGGGGCATCTCTGGAAACACCATATATTTT
TRBJ1-1,NA,TRBV10-3,NA,CAISESLSGEAFF,TGTGCCATCAGTGAGTCACTCTCGGGGGAAGCTTTCTTT
TRBJ1-1,many,TRBV7-9,NA,CASSFGGDAFF,TGTGCCAGCAGCTTTGGGGGTGATGCTTTCTTT
TRBJ2-5,many,TRBV19,TRBD1,CASSVRPGQGQETQYF,TGTGCCAGTAGTGTCCGCCCGGGACAGGGGCAAGAGACCCAGTACTTC
TRBJ2-3,NA,TRBV5-1,NA,CASSLGQANTDTQYF,TGCGCCAGCAGCTTGGGACAGGCCAACACAGATACGCAGTATTTT
TRBJ2-7,few,TRBV20-1,NA,CSAWDGSSYEQYF,TGCAGTGCTTGGGACGGCAGCTCCTACGAGCAGTACTTC
TRBJ2-3,NA,TRBV4-1,NA,CASSQDGGRGDTQYF,TGCGCCAGCAGCCAGGACGGGGGAAGGGGAGATACGCAGTATTTT
TRBJ1-2,few,TRBV19,NA,CASSPDTAGYTF,TGTGCCAGTAGTCCCGACACGGCTGGCTACACCTTC
TRBJ2-5,many,TRBV5-1,NA,CASSPPDGLLTQYF,TGCGCCAGCAGCCCGCCCGACGGGCTCTTGACCCAGTACTTC
TRBJ2-2,many,TRBV10-3,NA,CAISQGEDTGELFF,TGTGCCATCAGCCAGGGGGAGGACACCGGGGAGCTGTTTTTT
TRBJ2-1,NA,TRBV5-6,TRBD1,CASSGTDNEQFF,TGTGCCAGCAGCGGGACAGACAATGAGCAGTTCTTC
TRBJ2-3,many,TRBV10-3,NA,CATSGDTQYF,TGTGCCACCTCGGGTGATACGCAGTATTTT
TRBJ2-6,many,TRBV7-2,NA,CASSFTGTYNSGANVLTF,TGTGCCAGCAGCTTTACCGGGACTTACAACTCTGGGGCCAACGTCCTGACTTTC
TRBJ1-3,NA,TRBV7-7,NA,CASSPDSSSGNTIHF,TGTGCCAGCAGCCCCGACAGTTCCTCTGGAAACACCATACATTTT
TRBJ2-3,many,TRBV12-5,TRBD1,CASGFPLGTGTDTQYF,TGTGCTAGTGGTTTCCCCTTGGGGACAGGCACAGATACGCAGTATTTT
TRBJ2-7,few,TRBV10-3,NA,CAIRMDKSYEQYF,TGTGCCATCAGGATGGACAAATCCTACGAGCAGTACTTC
TRBJ2-7,few,TRBV19,NA,CASSAPGTGSSEQYF,TGTGCCAGTAGTGCCCCCGGGACTGGCAGCTCCGAGCAGTACTTC
TRBJ2-3,NA,TRBV7-3,TRBD2,CASSLTTSGTDTQYF,TGTGCCAGCAGCTTAACGACTAGCGGCACAGATACGCAGTATTTT
TRBJ2-7,many,TRBV6-5,TRBD1,CASSLSRDRAEQYF,TGTGCCAGCAGTTTATCCCGGGACAGGGCCGAGCAGTACTTC
TRBJ1-5,many,TRBV28,NA,CASSLFRQRDQPQHF,TGTGCCAGCAGTTTATTCCGCCAGAGGGATCAGCCCCAGCATTTT
TRBJ2-7,NA,TRBV5-8,NA,CASSWGGDYEQYF,TGTGCCAGCAGCTGGGGCGGGGACTACGAGCAGTACTTC
TRBJ1-1,many,TRBV7-9,NA,CASSLRFTEAFF,TGTGCCAGCAGCTTACGTTTCACTGAAGCTTTCTTT
TRBJ1-1,NA,TRBV6-1,NA,CATGTGMNTEAFF,TGTGCCACTGGGACGGGCATGAACACTGAAGCTTTCTTT
TRBJ1-2,many,TRBV12-5,NA,CASGLGYGGGYGYTF,TGTGCTAGTGGTTTGGGATACGGGGGCGGCTATGGCTACACCTTC
TRBJ2-5,many,TRBV28,NA,CASSLIKGETQYF,TGTGCCAGCAGTTTGATAAAGGGGGAGACCCAGTACTTC